Below are 7 T cell receptor beta chains sequenced from a single sample in a study of spatial heterogeneity in lung cancer. The time point here: blood at routine non-recurrence follow-up after resection. Whole RNA, isolated from tumor, nontumor lung or frozen PBMC, was sequenced without prior sorting. MiXCR, applied by TCRdb to the 5' RACE reads, yields one record per CDR3 protein. The table shows roughly 120,000 distinct CDR3 sequences, with 12% occurring only once. Material: PBMCs, obtained at follow-up. Source of these receptors: a male donor with early-stage non-small cell lung cancer.

This clonotype was detected only a few times. This sequence joins TRBV20-1 and TRBJ2-1; TRBD2 aligns across 8 bases. Germline V CDR1 and CDR2: DFQATT, SNEGSKA (reference sequence). The J segment lost 6 bases and the V segment lost 1 base, leaving 5 bases of the junction unmatched. The length of the CDR3 is 14 residues. The CDR3 DNA sequence: TGCAGTGCTAGAGTCCGGGGGGGAACCAATGAGCAGTTCTTC. The encoded protein is CSARVRGGTNEQFF.

This clonotype was recorded at least ten times. The chain couples TRBV7-9 to TRBJ2-3; no firm D call. The CDR3 is 16 amino acids. Germline V gene data show CDR1 as SEHNR and CDR2 as FQNEAQ (reference sequence). V lost 1 base, J lost 6 bases, and 17 bases lay in between. The CDR3 protein is CASSLVNFWVADTQYF. For the CDR3, the DNA is TGTGCCAGCAGCTTAGTGAACTTCTGGGTGGCGGATACGCAGTATTTT.

This clonotype was detected only a few times. The chain joins TRBV20-1 to TRBJ1-2; a weak D match, TRBD1 (5 bases). V lost 0 bases and J lost 2, with 13 bases in between. Germline values: CDR1 DFQATT, CDR2 SNEGSKA (reference sequence). This CDR3 region has 15 residues. CDR3 DNA: TGCAGTGCTAGAGAAAGACAGTTAAGCAACTATGGCTACACCTTC. Translating gives CSARERQLSNYGYTF.

This clonotype was observed at least ten times. The chain combines TRBV19 with TRBJ1-4; D is uncertain. The CDR3 contains 13 residues. Germline assignment: CDR1 LNHDA and CDR2 SQIVND (reference sequence). Trimming left V 8 bases short and J 8 bases short, with 15 bases between. The CDR3 sequence: CASVNLEGEKLFF. CDR3 in DNA: TGTGCCAGTGTTAATTTGGAGGGAGAAAAACTGTTTTTT. Variable domain in full (rest from reference TRBV19 and TRBJ1-4): DGGITQSPKYLFRKEGQNVTLSCEQNLNHDAMYWYRQDPGQGLRLIYYSQIVNDFQKGDIAEGYSVSREKKESFPLTVTSAQKNPTAFYLCASVNLEGEKLFFGSGTQLSVL.

V gene TRBV24-1 combines with J gene TRBJ2-2, with 11 bases matching TRBD2. The CDR3 spans 18 residues. Trimming removed 4 bases from V and 5 bases from J; junction bases left unmatched: 11. Germline V gives CDR1 KGHDR, CDR2 SFDVKD. In nucleotides, the CDR3 is TGTGCCACCAGTGACCTGACTAGCGGGGAGTGGAAAACCGGGGAGCTGTTTTTT. It yields the protein CATSDLTSGEWKTGELFF.

This sequence joins TRBV6-6 and TRBJ2-1, with 8 bases lining up with TRBD2. CDR1 is MNHNY and CDR2 is SVGAGI in the germline V gene (reference sequence). There are 15 residues in the CDR3. J was trimmed by 8 bases and V by 7 bases; bases with no gene match: 13. The CDR3: CASILSRAGGDEQFF. The CDR3 DNA follows: TGTGCCAGCATCCTCTCCAGGGCGGGAGGCGATGAGCAGTTCTTC.

In its sample, this clonotype was seen many times. This chain connects TRBV10-3 to TRBJ1-2, with D possibly matching TRBD1 (5 bases). This CDR3 spans 20 amino acids. V lost 0 bases to trimming and J lost 1 base, with 24 bases between them. Germline V lookup: CDR1 ENHRY, CDR2 SYGVKD. CDR3 DNA sequence: TGTGCCATCAGTGAGTCGGGCAGGGTCTGGAGCCTCGAGCGTAACTATGGCTACACCTTC. Translation: CAISESGRVWSLERNYGYTF.